The 13 T cell receptor beta chains in this list originate from one sample, sequenced in a study of T cells in women clearing cervical HPV infection. Measured with immunoSEQ multiplex PCR; TCRdb has only the in-frame clones, and not every one. In all, the sample yields approximately 44,000 clones. Sequenced sample: blood buffy coat. Receptors originate from a woman aged 18 to 69 with a cervical HPV16 infection that either progressed to CIN3+ or cleared (not recorded which).

Concerning this clone: The read ends 3 residues before the CDR3 terminus; that terminus is restored from the germline J gene. The chain carries TRBV24-1 and TRBJ2-1, with D possibly matching TRBD1 (6 bases). The length of the CDR3 is 16 residues. Per germline, CDR1 KGHDR and CDR2 SFDVKD. Trimming stripped 4 bases from V and 0 bases from J, with 12 bases between. CDR3 bases read: TGTGCCACCAGTGACCCCTCAGGGGTCTCCTACAATGAG. The encoded protein is CATSDPSGVSYNE. The CDR3 reads in full as CATSDPSGVSYNEQFF.

Remarks on this clone: Coverage ceases 3 residues before the CDR3 finishes, and the germline J gene fills in the end. V is TRBV19 and J is TRBJ2-7; TRBD2 matches 7 bases. Per germline, CDR1 LNHDA and CDR2 SQIVND (reference sequence). The CDR3 totals 15 residues. V trimming: 6 bases; J trimming: 1 base; junction bases outside the gene matches: 9. The sequenced part of the CDR3 DNA is TGTGCCAGTAGGGAGGGCCAGCGGGGATCCTACGAG. The encoded protein is CASREGQRGSYE. The whole CDR3 reads CASREGQRGSYEQYF.

Regarding this clone: The CDR3 end lies 3 residues beyond the end of the read and is filled in from the germline J gene. The genes are TRBV5-1 and TRBJ2-1; 7 bases line up with TRBD1. Germline CDR1 SGHRS, CDR2 YFSETQ. The J segment lost 2 bases and the V segment lost 4 bases, leaving 12 bases of the junction unmatched. This CDR3 spans 17 amino acids. The CDR3 region is CASSPFEGADTYNEQFF. The CDR3 DNA, read in part, is TGCGCCAGCAGCCCCTTTGAGGGGGCGGACACCTACAATGAG.

A word on this clone: The missing CDR3 end, 3 residues past where the read stops, is filled in from the germline J gene. The chain joins TRBV6-7 to TRBJ2-2, with TRBD1 matching over 7 bases. TRBV6-7 qualifies as an ORF whose function is uncertain. The junction had 6 bases not matched to a gene; V was cut back by 6 bases and J by 5 bases. The CDR3 spans 14 residues. CDR3 protein: CASSDRVETGELFF. The DNA read from the CDR3 is TGTGCCAGCAGCGACAGGGTTGAAACCGGGGAG.

About this clone: The read stops 3 residues short of the end of the CDR3; the missing end is completed from the germline J gene. The chain has TRBV30 and TRBJ2-3, with TRBD1 matching 9 bases. The germline CDR1 and CDR2 sequences are GTSNPN and SVGIG (reference sequence). The CDR3 runs to 15 residues. Losses at the gene ends were 0 bases for V and 4 bases for J; bases not matched to a gene: 5. The DNA read from the CDR3 is TGTGCCTGGAGTGTACCGGGACAGGGTTCAGATACG. Its translation is CAWSVPGQGSDT. The full CDR3 protein reads CAWSVPGQGSDTQYF.

With respect to this clone: The read ends 3 residues before the CDR3 terminus; that terminus is restored from the germline J gene. The chain is built from TRBV10-2 and TRBJ2-7; 10 positions match TRBD1. Germline V gene lookup returns CDR1 WSHSY and CDR2 SAAADI. The CDR3 is made up of 15 amino acids. With 8 bases clipped from V and 4 bases from J, the junction kept 11 bases outside the gene matches. Incomplete CDR3 DNA: TGCGCCAGCGGATCCAGGGGACAGGGGCGGTACGAG. Amino acids: CASGSRGQGRYE. The entire CDR3 protein is CASGSRGQGRYEQYF.

The CDR3 here is CASSQNMGLQETQYF. Partial CDR3 DNA: TGTGCCAGCAGCCAAAATATGGGACTGCAAGAGACC. The chain has TRBV5-4 and TRBJ2-5, with a possible D match to TRBD2 (6 bases). The sequence runs out 3 residues before the end of the CDR3; the remainder is reconstructed from the germline J gene. V was shortened by 4 bases and J by 2 bases, with 15 bases between the two germline ends. In germline, CDR1 is SGHNT, CDR2 YYREEE (reference sequence). The CDR3 is 15 amino acids.

To note about this clone: The CDR3 end lies 3 residues beyond the end of the read and is filled in from the germline J gene. The chain links TRBV29-1 to TRBJ2-2; 9 bases agree with TRBD2. This CDR3 region has 15 residues. Looked up from germline, CDR1 is SQVTM and CDR2 is ANQGSEA. J was trimmed by 3 bases and V by 7 bases; bases with no gene match: 9. Incomplete CDR3 DNA: TGCAGCGCCACGCGCCGGACTAGCGACACCGGGGAG. It translates to CSATRRTSDTGE. The CDR3 in its entirety is CSATRRTSDTGELFF.

For this clone: The CDR3 extends 3 residues past the end of the read, so its final part is completed from the germline J gene. The J gene is TRBJ2-7, the V gene TRBV20-1; 9 bases match TRBD2. This CDR3 has 14 residues. CDR1 is DFQATT, CDR2 SNEGSKA, per germline (reference sequence). V lost 2 bases and J lost 2; bases outside the gene matches: 4. The part of the CDR3 DNA that was read is TGCAGTGCTAGAAGGACTAGCGACACCTACGAG. Encoded protein: CSARRTSDTYE. From start to end, the CDR3 is CSARRTSDTYEQYF.

Of note for this clone: The CDR3 end lies 3 residues beyond the end of the read and is filled in from the germline J gene. The chain uses TRBV7-3 and TRBJ2-5; TRBD2 might be the D (6 bases). Trimming removed 0 bases from V and 3 bases from J, with 8 bases in between. Germline-derived CDR1 and CDR2 are SGHTA and FQGTGA. This CDR3 spans 14 amino acids. The CDR3 sequence: CASSLTGGKETQYF. The sequenced CDR3 bases are TGTGCCAGCAGCTTAACCGGGGGTAAAGAGACC.

With respect to this clone: The read terminates 3 residues ahead of where the CDR3 ends, so the germline J gene completes it. The chain combines TRBV19 with TRBJ2-7; 7 bases are shared with TRBD2. Germline trimming cut 3 bases from V and 4 bases from J; bases unmatched to any gene: 6. From germline, CDR1 is LNHDA and CDR2 SQIVND (reference sequence). This CDR3 region has 14 residues. The DNA read from the CDR3 is TGTGCCAGTAGTATTCCGGGGAGGGTATACGAG. It is translated as CASSIPGRVYE. The whole CDR3 sequence is CASSIPGRVYEQYF.

As regards this clone: Coverage ceases 3 residues before the CDR3 finishes, and the germline J gene fills in the end. J is TRBJ2-1 and V is TRBV5-1; perhaps TRBD1 as D (6 bases). With 4 bases removed from V and 7 bases from J, the gap between germline ends came to 21 bases. The CDR3 loop spans 16 amino acids. The germline V gene encodes CDR1 SGHRS and CDR2 YFSETQ. The CDR3 bases that were read are TGCGCCAGCAGCGATACGGGACACCAAACTCAAAATGAG. Amino acid sequence: CASSDTGHQTQNE. The CDR3 as a whole reads CASSDTGHQTQNEQFF.

In regard to this clone: An end of the junction does not agree with germline; a read error may underlie this. The read finishes 3 residues shy of the CDR3 end, and the germline J gene is used to complete it. This chain links TRBV19 with TRBJ1-3; TRBD1 might be the D (6 bases). The CDR3 consists of 13 residues. The germline V gene has CDR1 LNHDA and CDR2 SQIVND (reference sequence). The CDR3 sequence: CASRPTGGSTIYF. Partial CDR3 DNA: TGTGCCAGTAGGCCGACAGGAGGAAGCACC.